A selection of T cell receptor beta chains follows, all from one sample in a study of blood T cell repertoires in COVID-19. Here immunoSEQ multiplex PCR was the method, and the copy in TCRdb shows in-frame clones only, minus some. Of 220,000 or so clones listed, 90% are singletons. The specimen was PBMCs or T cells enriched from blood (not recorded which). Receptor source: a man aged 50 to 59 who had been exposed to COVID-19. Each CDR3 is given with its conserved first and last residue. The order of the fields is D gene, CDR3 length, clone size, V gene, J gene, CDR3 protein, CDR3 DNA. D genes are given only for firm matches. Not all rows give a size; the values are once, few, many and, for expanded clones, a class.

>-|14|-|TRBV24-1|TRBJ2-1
CATSDPDKYNEQFF
TGTGCCACCAGTGACCCAGACAAGTACAATGAGCAGTTCTTC
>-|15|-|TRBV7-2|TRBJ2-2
CASSLGASYTGELFF
TGTGCCAGCAGCTTAGGGGCATCATACACCGGGGAGCTGTTTTTT
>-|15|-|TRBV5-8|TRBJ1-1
CASSSRAGGFTEAFF
TGTGCCAGCAGCTCCCGGGCGGGGGGTTTCACTGAAGCTTTCTTT
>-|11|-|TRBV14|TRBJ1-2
CASSQDGAWSF
TGTGCCAGCAGCCAAGATGGGGCCTGGTCCTTC
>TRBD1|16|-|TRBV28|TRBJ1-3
CASSLLGTVSGNTIYF
TGTGCCAGCAGTTTACTCGGGACAGTCTCTGGAAACACCATATATTTT
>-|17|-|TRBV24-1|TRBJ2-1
CATSDLGRGMGYNEQFF
TGTGCCACCAGTGATTTGGGCAGGGGAATGGGTTACAATGAGCAGTTCTTC
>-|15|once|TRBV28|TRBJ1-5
CASSLDTGGNQPQHF
TGTGCCAGCAGTTTAGATACCGGGGGCAATCAGCCCCAGCATTTT
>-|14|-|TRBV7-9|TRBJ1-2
CASSRIEGSVSYTF
TGTGCCAGCAGCCGGATCGAGGGCTCGGTTAGCTACACCTTC
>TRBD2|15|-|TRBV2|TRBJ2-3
CASSPILAGVDTQYF
TGTGCCAGCAGTCCTATACTAGCGGGAGTAGATACGCAGTATTTT
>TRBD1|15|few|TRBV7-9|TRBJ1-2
CASSLASGTGTGYTF
TGTGCCAGCAGCTTAGCCTCAGGGACAGGGACTGGCTACACCTTC
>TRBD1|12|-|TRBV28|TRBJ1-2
CASRPGGYGYTF
TGTGCCAGCAGGCCAGGGGGATATGGCTACACCTTC
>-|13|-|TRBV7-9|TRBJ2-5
CASSPRETETQYF
TGTGCCAGCAGCCCACGAGAAACAGAGACCCAGTACTTC
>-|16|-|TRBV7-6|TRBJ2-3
CASSSSALGRGRAQYF
TGTGCCAGCAGCTCCTCCGCCCTGGGGCGGGGTAGGGCGCAGTATTTT
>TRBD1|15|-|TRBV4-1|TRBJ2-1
CASSRDGTGYNEQFF
TGCGCCAGCAGCCGAGACGGGACAGGATACAATGAGCAGTTCTTC
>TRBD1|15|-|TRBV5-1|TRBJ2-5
CASSGQQGYQETQYF
TGCGCCAGCTCCGGACAACAGGGGTATCAAGAGACCCAGTACTTC
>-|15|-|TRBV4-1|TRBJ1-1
CASSPGGELDTEAFF
TGCGCCAGCAGCCCGGGGGGTGAATTGGACACTGAAGCTTTCTTT
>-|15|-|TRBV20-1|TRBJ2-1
CSASADYLPYNEQFF
TGCAGTGCTAGTGCTGACTACCTCCCTTACAATGAGCAGTTCTTC